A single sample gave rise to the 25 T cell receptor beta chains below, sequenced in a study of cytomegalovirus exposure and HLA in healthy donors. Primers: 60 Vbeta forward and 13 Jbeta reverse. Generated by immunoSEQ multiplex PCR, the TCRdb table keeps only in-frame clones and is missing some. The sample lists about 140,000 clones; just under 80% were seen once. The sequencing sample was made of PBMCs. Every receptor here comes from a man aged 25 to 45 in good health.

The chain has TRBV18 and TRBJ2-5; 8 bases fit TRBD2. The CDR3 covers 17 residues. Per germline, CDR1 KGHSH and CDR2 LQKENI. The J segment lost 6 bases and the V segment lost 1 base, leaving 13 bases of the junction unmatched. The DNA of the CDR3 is TGTGCCAGCTCACCACACCGCTCTGCGGGACTAGTAAAGACCCAGTACTTC. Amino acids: CASSPHRSAGLVKTQYF.

DNA for the CDR3: TGTGCCAGCAGCCTACCGCTCGGCTACAATGAGCAGTTCTTC. Its translation: CASSLPLGYNEQFF. The gene calls are TRBV7-8 and TRBJ2-1; D gene ambiguous. Germline assignment: CDR1 SGHVS and CDR2 FQNEAQ. The length of the CDR3 is 14 residues. The germline V and J ends were trimmed by 5 bases and 3 bases, with 11 bases remaining between them.

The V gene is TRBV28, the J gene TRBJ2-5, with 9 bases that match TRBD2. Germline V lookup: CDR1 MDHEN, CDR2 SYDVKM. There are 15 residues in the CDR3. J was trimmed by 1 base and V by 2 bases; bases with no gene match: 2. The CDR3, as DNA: TGTGCCAGCAGTTTACTGCGGGAGGGCCAAGAGACCCAGTACTTC. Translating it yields CASSLLREGQETQYF.

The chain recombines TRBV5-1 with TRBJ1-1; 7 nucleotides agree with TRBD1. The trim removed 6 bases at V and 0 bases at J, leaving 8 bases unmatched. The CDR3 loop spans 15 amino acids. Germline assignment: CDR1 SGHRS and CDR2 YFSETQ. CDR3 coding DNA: TGCGCCAGCACCCAGAGGGGGCTCCTGAACACTGAAGCTTTCTTT. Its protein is CASTQRGLLNTEAFF.

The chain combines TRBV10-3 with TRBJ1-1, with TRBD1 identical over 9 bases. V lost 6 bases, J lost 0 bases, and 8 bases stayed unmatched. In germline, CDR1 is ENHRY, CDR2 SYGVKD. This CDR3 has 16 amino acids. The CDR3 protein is CAISPRTGALNTEAFF. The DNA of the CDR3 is TGTGCCATCAGCCCCAGGACAGGGGCCTTGAACACTGAAGCTTTCTTT.

CDR3 protein: CASSLSGKTQHF. DNA of the CDR3: TGTGCCAGCAGCTTGAGCGGGAAGACCCAGCATTTT. The rearrangement uses TRBV5-6 and TRBJ1-5; D call uncertain. V shed 1 base and J shed 11 bases, with 10 bases lying between them. The V gene's germline CDR1 is SGHDT and CDR2 YYEEEE. This CDR3 contains 12 residues.

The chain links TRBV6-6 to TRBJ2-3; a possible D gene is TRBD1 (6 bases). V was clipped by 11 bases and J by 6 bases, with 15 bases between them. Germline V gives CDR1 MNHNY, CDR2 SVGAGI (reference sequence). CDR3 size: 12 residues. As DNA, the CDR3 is TGTGCCGGCCGTACAGGGCAGGATACGCAGTATTTT. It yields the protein CAGRTGQDTQYF.

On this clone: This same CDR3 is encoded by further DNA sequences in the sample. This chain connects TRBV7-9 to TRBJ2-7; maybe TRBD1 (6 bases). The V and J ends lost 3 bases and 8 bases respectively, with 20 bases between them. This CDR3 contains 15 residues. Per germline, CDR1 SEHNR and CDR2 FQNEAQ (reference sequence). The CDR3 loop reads CASSLGQGRVSQQYF. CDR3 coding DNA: TGTGCCAGCAGCTTGGGGCAGGGGCGCGTATCCCAGCAGTACTTC.

DNA of the CDR3: TGTGCCAGCAGTTCTATCCGACAGCGCCAAGAGACCCAGTACTTC. Amino acid sequence: CASSSIRQRQETQYF. The V and J genes are TRBV28 and TRBJ2-5, with a tentative D call TRBD1 (5 bases). The CDR3 spans 15 residues. The germline V gene encodes CDR1 MDHEN and CDR2 SYDVKM. The V end was cut by 4 bases, the J end by 1 base, with 13 bases between.

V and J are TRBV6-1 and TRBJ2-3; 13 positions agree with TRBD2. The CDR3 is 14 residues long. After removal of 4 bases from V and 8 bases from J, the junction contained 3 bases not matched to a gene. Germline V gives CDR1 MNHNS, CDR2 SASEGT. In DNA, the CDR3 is TGTGCCAGCAGTGGGACTAGCGGGAGTAGTACGCAGTATTTT. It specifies CASSGTSGSSTQYF.

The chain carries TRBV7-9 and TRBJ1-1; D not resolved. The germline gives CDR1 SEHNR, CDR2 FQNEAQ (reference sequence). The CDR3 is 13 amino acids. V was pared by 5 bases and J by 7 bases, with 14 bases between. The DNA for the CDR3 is TGTGCCAGCAGCCCCTATCGGGTAGATGAAGCTTTCTTT. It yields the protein CASSPYRVDEAFF.

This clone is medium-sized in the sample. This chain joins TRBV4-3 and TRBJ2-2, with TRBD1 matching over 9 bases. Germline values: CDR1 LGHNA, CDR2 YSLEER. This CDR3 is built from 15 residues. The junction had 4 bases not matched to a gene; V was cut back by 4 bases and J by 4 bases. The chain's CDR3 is CASSPGTGRTGELFF. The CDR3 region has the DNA TGCGCCAGCAGCCCAGGGACAGGGCGCACCGGGGAGCTGTTTTTT.

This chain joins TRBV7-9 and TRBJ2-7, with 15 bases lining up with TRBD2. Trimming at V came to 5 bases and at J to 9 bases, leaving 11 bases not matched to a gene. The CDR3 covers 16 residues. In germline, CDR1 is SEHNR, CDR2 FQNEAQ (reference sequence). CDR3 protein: CASSSAGLAGGGGQYF. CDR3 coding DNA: TGTGCCAGCAGCAGCGCGGGACTAGCGGGAGGAGGGGGGCAGTACTTC.

CDR3 nucleotide sequence: TGTGCCAGCAGCTCGGGACTCTCCACAGATACGCAGTATTTT. This encodes CASSSGLSTDTQYF. The J gene is TRBJ2-3, the V gene TRBV7-3; D might be TRBD2 (6 bases). V shed 4 bases and J shed 2 bases, with 10 bases lying between them. This CDR3 has 14 residues. Germline CDR1 reads SGHTA; CDR2 reads FQGTGA. The whole variable domain, remainder taken from reference TRBV7-3 and TRBJ2-3, is GAGVSQTPSNKVTEKGKYVELRCDPISGHTALYWYRQSLGQGPEFLIYFQGTGAADDSGLPNDRFFAVRPEGSVSTLKIQRTERGDSAVYLCASSSGLSTDTQYFGPGTRLTVL.

The CDR3 sequence: CASSSHREGYTF. CDR3 DNA sequence: TGTGCCAGCAGTTCCCACAGGGAAGGCTACACCTTC. The chain is built from TRBV28 and TRBJ1-2; weak D call: TRBD1 (6 bases). The germline V and J ends were trimmed by 4 bases and 8 bases, with 11 bases remaining between them. The CDR3 is made up of 12 amino acids. CDR1 and CDR2 (germline): MDHEN, SYDVKM.

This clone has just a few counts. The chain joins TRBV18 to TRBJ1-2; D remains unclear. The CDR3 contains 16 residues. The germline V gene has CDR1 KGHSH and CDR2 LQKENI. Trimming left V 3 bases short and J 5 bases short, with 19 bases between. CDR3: CASSPVSEGSRYGYTF. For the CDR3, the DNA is TGTGCCAGCTCACCTGTATCTGAAGGATCTAGGTATGGCTACACCTTC.

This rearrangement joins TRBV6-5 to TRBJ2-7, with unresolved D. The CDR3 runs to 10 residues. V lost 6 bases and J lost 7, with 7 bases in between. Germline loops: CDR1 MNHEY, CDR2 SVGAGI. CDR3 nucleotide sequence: TGTGCCAGCAGCGTTGTTGAGCAGTACTTC. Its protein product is CASSVVEQYF.

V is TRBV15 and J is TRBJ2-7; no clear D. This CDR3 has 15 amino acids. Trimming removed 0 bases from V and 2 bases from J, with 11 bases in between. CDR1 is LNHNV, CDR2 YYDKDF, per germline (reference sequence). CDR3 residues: CATSRDSLSTYEQYF. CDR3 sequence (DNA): TGTGCCACCAGCAGAGACTCCCTATCGACCTACGAGCAGTACTTC.

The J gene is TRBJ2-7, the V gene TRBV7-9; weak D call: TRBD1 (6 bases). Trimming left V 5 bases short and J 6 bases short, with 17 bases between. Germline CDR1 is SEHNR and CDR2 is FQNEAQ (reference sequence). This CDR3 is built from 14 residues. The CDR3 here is CASSPAGAAAEQYF. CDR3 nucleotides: TGTGCCAGCAGCCCCGCAGGGGCCGCCGCCGAGCAGTACTTC.

CDR3 protein: CASRSDRAMSYEQYF. The CDR3 DNA reads as TGTGCCAGCAGATCCGACAGGGCGATGAGTTACGAGCAGTACTTC. The J gene is TRBJ2-7, the V gene TRBV27, with 7 bases that match TRBD1. V dropped 6 bases and J dropped 4; count of bases not matched to a gene: 12. CDR1 is MNHEY and CDR2 is SMNVEV in the germline V gene (reference sequence). The length of the CDR3 is 15 residues.

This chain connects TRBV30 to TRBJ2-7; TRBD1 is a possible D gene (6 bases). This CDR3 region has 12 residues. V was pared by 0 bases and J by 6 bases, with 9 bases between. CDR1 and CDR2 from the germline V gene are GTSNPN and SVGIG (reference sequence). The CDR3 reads CAWSVQGREQYF. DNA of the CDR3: TGTGCCTGGAGTGTACAGGGTCGCGAGCAGTACTTC.

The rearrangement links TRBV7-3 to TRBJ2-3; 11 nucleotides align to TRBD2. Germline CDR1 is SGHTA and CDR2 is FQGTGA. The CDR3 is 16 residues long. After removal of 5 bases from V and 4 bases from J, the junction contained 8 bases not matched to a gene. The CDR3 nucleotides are TGTGCCAGCAGCCCATTAGCGGGAGGGTTTGCAGATACGCAGTATTTT. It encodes CASSPLAGGFADTQYF.

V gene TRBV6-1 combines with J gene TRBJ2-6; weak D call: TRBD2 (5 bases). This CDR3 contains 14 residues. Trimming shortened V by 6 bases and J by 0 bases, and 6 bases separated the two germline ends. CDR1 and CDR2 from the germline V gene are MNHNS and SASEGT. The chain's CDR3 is CASRDYSGANVLTF. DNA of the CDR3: TGTGCCAGCAGAGACTACTCTGGGGCCAACGTCCTGACTTTC.

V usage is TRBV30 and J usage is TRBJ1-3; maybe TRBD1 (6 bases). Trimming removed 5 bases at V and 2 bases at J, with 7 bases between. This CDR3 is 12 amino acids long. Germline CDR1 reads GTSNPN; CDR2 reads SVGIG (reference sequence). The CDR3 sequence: CAWQGTGNTIYF. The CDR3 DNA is TGTGCCTGGCAGGGGACTGGAAACACCATATATTTT.

The CDR3 sequence is CASMGEAYEQYF. In DNA, the CDR3 is TGTGCCAGCATGGGGGAGGCCTACGAGCAGTACTTC. The chain joins TRBV6-1 to TRBJ2-7, with D possibly matching TRBD2 (6 bases). The V end lost 7 bases, the J end lost 2 bases, and 9 bases lay between the germline ends. This CDR3 has 12 amino acids. In germline, CDR1 is MNHNS, CDR2 SASEGT.